These 22 T cell receptor beta chains originate from one sample sequenced in a study of cytomegalovirus exposure and HLA in healthy donors. Clones were sequenced by immunoSEQ multiplex PCR, and TCRdb holds only the in-frame ones, with some missing. The sample holds about 110,000 clones, about 87% seen once. The sequenced sample was PBMCs. Every receptor here comes from a woman under 30 in good health and CMV-seropositive.

The chain employs TRBV11-2 and TRBJ2-1; TRBD1 is a possible D gene (7 bases). Trimming shortened V by 5 bases and J by 0 bases, and 11 bases separated the two germline ends. There are 15 residues in the CDR3. CDR1 SGHAT and CDR2 FQNNGV come from the germline V gene. CDR3: CASSPGDSSYNEQFF. The CDR3 nucleotides read TGTGCCAGCAGCCCGGGGGACAGCTCCTACAATGAGCAGTTCTTC.

V gene TRBV5-1 combines with J gene TRBJ2-6; 15 bases match TRBD2. This CDR3 is 18 amino acids long. Trimming removed 4 bases from V and 2 bases from J; junction bases left unmatched: 4. CDR1 is SGHRS and CDR2 is YFSETQ in the germline V gene. CDR3: CASSRTSGGGAGANVLTF. The CDR3 nucleotides read TGCGCCAGCAGCAGGACTAGCGGGGGGGGTGCTGGGGCCAACGTCCTGACTTTC.

This chain uses TRBV19 with TRBJ2-7; TRBD1 matches at 9 bases. Germline-derived CDR1 and CDR2 are LNHDA and SQIVND (reference sequence). Germline trimming cut 5 bases from V and 4 bases from J; bases unmatched to any gene: 6. The CDR3 spans 14 residues. The CDR3 protein is CASSPGGQGYEQYF. The DNA for the CDR3 is TGTGCCAGTAGTCCGGGGGGACAGGGATACGAGCAGTACTTC.

As regards this clone: The sample holds other DNA sequences that translate to the same CDR3. The V gene is TRBV4-3, the J gene TRBJ2-6, with TRBD1 identical over 8 bases. Unmatched junction bases numbered 1, after V lost 3 bases and J lost 3 bases. Germline assignment: CDR1 LGHNA and CDR2 YSLEER. The CDR3 is made up of 15 amino acids. CDR3 loop: CASSQTGVGANVLTF. The CDR3 DNA reads TGCGCCAGCAGCCAGACAGGGGTTGGGGCCAACGTCCTGACTTTC.

CDR3: CATSPYGQAALGEKLFF. The CDR3 DNA follows: TGTGCCACCAGCCCCTACGGACAGGCGGCCCTTGGGGAAAAACTGTTTTTT. The gene calls are TRBV15 and TRBJ1-4; 7 bases agree with TRBD1. The CDR3 extends over 17 amino acids. V lost 5 bases, J lost 8 bases, and 17 bases stayed unmatched. The germline CDR1 and CDR2 sequences are LNHNV and YYDKDF (reference sequence).

This clone was detected a few times. The rearrangement uses TRBV11-2 and TRBJ2-1, with 9 bases identical to TRBD2. The CDR3 sequence is 17 residues long. Germline V gene lookup returns CDR1 SGHAT and CDR2 FQNNGV. J gave up 1 base and V 3 bases, and 7 bases lay outside the gene matches. DNA of the CDR3: TGTGCCAGCAGCTTCCTCTCTAGCGGGGAATCCTACAATGAGCAGTTCTTC. Amino acids: CASSFLSSGESYNEQFF.

There are a few counts of this clone. CDR3 residues: CASSVGANYGYTF. The CDR3 nucleotides read TGTGCCAGCAGTGTCGGGGCTAACTATGGCTACACCTTC. This chain connects TRBV6-4 to TRBJ1-2; D call uncertain. The V end was cut by 4 bases, the J end by 0 bases, with 6 bases between. The CDR3 is made up of 13 amino acids. The germline V gene encodes CDR1 MRHNA and CDR2 SNTAGT.

This chain's CDR3 is CASSLGGTGGAYGYTF. CDR3 coding DNA: TGTGCCAGCAGTTTAGGGGGGACAGGGGGCGCCTATGGCTACACCTTC. This sequence joins TRBV28 and TRBJ1-2; 12 nucleotides agree with TRBD1. V shed 2 bases, J shed 4 bases, and the junction held 5 bases outside the gene matches. There are 16 residues in the CDR3. CDR1 MDHEN and CDR2 SYDVKM come from the germline V gene.

The chain links TRBV19 to TRBJ1-6, with a weak D call TRBD1 (5 bases). Germline CDR1 LNHDA, CDR2 SQIVND (reference sequence). CDR3 size: 12 residues. Trimming left V 6 bases short and J 7 bases short, with 7 bases between. The CDR3 sequence is CASRTGNSPLHF. As DNA, the CDR3 is TGTGCCAGTAGAACAGGAAATTCACCCCTCCACTTT.

The chain employs TRBV21-1 and TRBJ1-1; the DNA was not compared with TRBD1, the D call given in the table. TRBV21-1 is classified as a pseudogene. CDR3 length equals 15 residues. DNA of the CDR3: TGTGCCAGCAGCAAAGCGACAGGGCATCACACTGAAGCTTTCTTT. This sequence encodes CASSKATGHHTEAFF.

This sequence joins TRBV18 and TRBJ1-4; 7 bases are a match to TRBD1. CDR1 KGHSH and CDR2 LQKENI come from the germline V gene. This CDR3 is 16 amino acids long. V lost 1 base to trimming and J lost 8 bases; unmatched junction nucleotides: 10. The CDR3 region is CASSPRSGEGGEKLFF. In DNA form, the CDR3 reads TGTGCCAGCTCACCACGATCAGGCGAAGGGGGCGAAAAACTGTTTTTT.

V and J are TRBV4-2 and TRBJ2-5; 9 bases map to TRBD2. The CDR3 runs 18 residues. The ends lost 0 bases at V and 0 bases at J; junction bases unmatched: 8. Germline values: CDR1 LGHNA, CDR2 YNFKEQ. Written as DNA, the CDR3 is TGTGCCAGCAGCCAAGATTATTGGGCGGGGGGGCACCAAGAGACCCAGTACTTC. Amino acids: CASSQDYWAGGHQETQYF.

The chain recombines TRBV6-6 with TRBJ2-6, with D unclear. The germline V and J ends were trimmed by 0 bases and 0 bases, with 6 bases remaining between them. The CDR3 sequence is 16 residues long. Germline-derived CDR1 and CDR2 are MNHNY and SVGAGI (reference sequence). The DNA of the CDR3 is TGTGCCAGCAGTTACTCGTCCCTCTCTGGGGCCAACGTCCTGACTTTC. Its protein is CASSYSSLSGANVLTF.

The chain links TRBV20-1 to TRBJ2-7; D may be TRBD1 (5 bases). Germline values: CDR1 DFQATT, CDR2 SNEGSKA (reference sequence). Trimming pared 3 bases from V and 3 bases from J, leaving 6 bases between. The CDR3 contains 11 residues. The CDR3 DNA follows: TGCAGTGCTAGCAGGGACTACGAGCAGTACTTC. Its protein product is CSASRDYEQYF.

The CDR3 nucleotides read TGTGCCAGCAGTGAAGCGGGGGCAGGGAACACTGAAGCTTTCTTT. Its protein is CASSEAGAGNTEAFF. The chain employs TRBV6-1 and TRBJ1-1, with D possibly TRBD1 on 6 matching bases. The CDR3 spans 15 residues. Trimming took off 0 bases at V and 1 base at J, with 9 bases between the two ends. The germline CDR1 and CDR2 sequences are MNHNS and SASEGT.

The chain joins TRBV7-6 to TRBJ2-3; the D is unclear. CDR1 is SGHVS, CDR2 FNYEAQ, per germline. The V end lost 2 bases, the J end lost 3 bases, and 6 bases lay between the germline ends. CDR3 length: 13 residues. This CDR3 reads CASSLRLTDTQYF. In DNA, the CDR3 is TGTGCCAGCAGCTTAAGACTGACAGATACGCAGTATTTT.

The count of this clone is one. The CDR3 DNA sequence: TGTGCCATCAGTCAGGGGGCGGGCGGGGAGCTGTTTTTT. Translating it yields CAISQGAGGELFF. The rearrangement joins TRBV10-3 to TRBJ2-2, with 8 bases lining up with TRBD1. Trimming cost V 5 bases and J 7 bases; bases outside gene matches: 3. The germline CDR1 and CDR2 sequences are ENHRY and SYGVKD. The CDR3 contains 13 residues.

Here the CDR3 reads CASSLGTGDQPQHF. For the CDR3, the DNA is TGTGCCAGCAGTCTTGGGACAGGGGATCAGCCCCAGCATTTT. V gene TRBV6-5 combines with J gene TRBJ1-5, with 10 positions matching TRBD1. The CDR3 runs to 14 residues. V dropped 5 bases and J dropped 5; count of bases not matched to a gene: 3. CDR1 and CDR2 from the germline V gene are MNHEY and SVGAGI.

Comment on this clone: A junction boundary mismatches the germline segment, possibly from a read error. The rearrangement links TRBV4-2 to TRBJ2-3; weak D call: TRBD1 (5 bases). The CDR3 spans 14 residues. Looked up from germline, CDR1 is LGHNA and CDR2 is YNFKEQ. The CDR3 protein is CASSQDRRAVILIF. Here the CDR3 DNA reads TGTGCCAGCAGCCAAGATCGCAGGGCCGTTATCCTCATTTTT.

In this sample, this clone turned up many times. The J gene is TRBJ2-3, the V gene TRBV6-4; 7 nucleotides match TRBD2. V was clipped by 6 bases and J by 3 bases; unmatched bases: 9. This CDR3 is 15 amino acids long. CDR1 MRHNA and CDR2 SNTAGT come from the germline V gene. CDR3 bases: TGTGCCAGCAGCCCGACTAGCTCAGGGACAGATACGCAGTATTTT. This encodes CASSPTSSGTDTQYF.

CDR3 sequence reads: CASSEFRGRSYNEQFF. In DNA, the CDR3 is TGTGCCAGCAGTGAATTTCGGGGTCGCTCCTACAATGAGCAGTTCTTC. This chain joins TRBV2 and TRBJ2-1, with TRBD2 as a possible D gene (5 bases). Trimming cost V 2 bases and J 0 bases, with 11 bases left between them. The CDR3 contains 16 residues. Germline V gene sequence: CDR1 SNHLY, CDR2 FYNNEI.

This chain joins TRBV27 and TRBJ2-4; 12 bases align to TRBD2. J was trimmed by 5 bases and V by 5 bases; bases with no gene match: 13. Germline V gene lookup returns CDR1 MNHEY and CDR2 SMNVEV (reference sequence). This CDR3 has 18 residues. CDR3 sequence: CASSLNPTSGGGENIQYF. CDR3 coding DNA: TGTGCCAGCAGTCTAAATCCGACTAGCGGGGGAGGGGAAAACATTCAGTACTTC.